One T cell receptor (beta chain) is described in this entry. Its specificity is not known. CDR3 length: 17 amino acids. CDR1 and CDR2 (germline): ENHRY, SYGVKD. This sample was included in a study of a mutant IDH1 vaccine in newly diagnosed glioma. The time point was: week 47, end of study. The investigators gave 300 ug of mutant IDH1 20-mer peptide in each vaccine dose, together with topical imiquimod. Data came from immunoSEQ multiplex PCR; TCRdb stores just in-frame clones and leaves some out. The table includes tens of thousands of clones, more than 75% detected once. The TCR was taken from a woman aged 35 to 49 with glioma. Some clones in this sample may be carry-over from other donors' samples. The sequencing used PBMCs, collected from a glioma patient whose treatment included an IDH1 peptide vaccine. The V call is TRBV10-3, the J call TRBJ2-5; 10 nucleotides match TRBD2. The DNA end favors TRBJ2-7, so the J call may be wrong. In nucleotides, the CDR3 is TGTGCCATCAGTGAGCCGACTCAAGCGGGAGGGCCCCACGAGCAGTACTTC. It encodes CAISEPTQAGGPHEQYF.